Presented here are 24 T cell receptor beta chains from one specimen sequenced in a study of T cells after yellow fever vaccination. TCRdb reprocessed the 5' RACE reads with MiXCR, giving one entry per CDR3 protein. The sample comprises approximately 550,000 distinct CDR3 sequences, about 13% of which are singletons, and around 15% rests with the top ten. The sample in question was PBMCs, obtained on the day of the yellow fever booster vaccination. All receptors come from a man aged 25-45 years who received the YFV17D yellow fever vaccine.

This clonotype was detected a few times. This chain links TRBV28 with TRBJ2-1; 10 bases agree with TRBD2. Trimming took 2 bases from V and 6 from J; bases not matched to a gene: 4. Per germline, CDR1 MDHEN and CDR2 SYDVKM. This CDR3 contains 15 residues. The CDR3 coding sequence is TGTGCCAGCAGTTTACCCCCTAGCGGGAGCAATGAGCAGTTCTTC. Translating gives CASSLPPSGSNEQFF.

The chain joins TRBV9 to TRBJ2-7; D may be TRBD1 (5 bases). Between the trimmed V and J ends, which lost 4 bases and 4 bases, there was a span of 15 bases. The CDR3 covers 14 residues. Germline values: CDR1 SGDLS, CDR2 YYNGEE. This chain's CDR3 is CASSPRQITYEQYF. CDR3 DNA sequence: TGTGCCAGCAGCCCAAGACAGATTACATACGAGCAGTACTTC.

This clonotype was detected a few times. The V gene is TRBV7-2, the J gene TRBJ1-3; D is uncertain. This CDR3 region has 16 residues. CDR1 SGHTA and CDR2 FQGNSA come from the germline V gene. V was pared by 7 bases and J by 4 bases, with 20 bases between. The CDR3: CASTRGHRTGGNTIYF. In DNA, the CDR3 is TGTGCCAGCACCCGAGGGCACCGGACGGGAGGAAACACCATATATTTT.

J is TRBJ2-2 and V is TRBV18; TRBD1 aligns across 8 bases. CDR1 is KGHSH, CDR2 LQKENI, per germline. The CDR3 loop spans 15 amino acids. With 6 bases clipped from V and 6 bases from J, the junction kept 9 bases outside the gene matches. The CDR3 DNA reads as TGTGCCAGCTCGCTGACAGGGGAAAGCGCCGGGGAGCTGTTTTTT. This encodes CASSLTGESAGELFF.

Only a few counts were recorded for this clonotype. The V gene is TRBV24-1, the J gene TRBJ2-5, with TRBD2 matching over 10 bases. Germline V gene sequence: CDR1 KGHDR, CDR2 SFDVKD. The ends lost 2 bases at V and 7 bases at J; junction bases unmatched: 9. There are 16 residues in the CDR3. The CDR3: CATSDSASGRSGTQYF. CDR3 nucleotides: TGTGCCACCAGTGATTCCGCTAGCGGGAGAAGTGGGACCCAGTACTTC.

The table lists this clonotype with a few counts. The V and J genes are TRBV28 and TRBJ2-7, with 11 bases that match TRBD1. Trimming removed 5 bases from V and 6 bases from J; junction bases left unmatched: 9. The germline V gene has CDR1 MDHEN and CDR2 SYDVKM. The CDR3 covers 15 residues. The CDR3 DNA follows: TGTGCCAGCAGTCCCTTGGGGACAGGGGGGAGCGAGCAGTACTTC. Encoded protein: CASSPLGTGGSEQYF.

This chain connects TRBV5-5 to TRBJ2-5; D unresolved. Germline V gene sequence: CDR1 SGHKS, CDR2 YYEKEE (reference sequence). The CDR3 is 13 residues long. The V end was cut by 4 bases, the J end by 5 bases, with 12 bases between. This CDR3 is CASSIPGLETQYF. CDR3 nucleotide sequence: TGTGCCAGCAGCATCCCAGGATTGGAGACCCAGTACTTC.

The CDR3 DNA reads as TGCGCCAGCAGCTTGGCCAGCGGAGGGAACACTGAAGCTTTCTTT. Amino acids: CASSLASGGNTEAFF. The chain carries TRBV5-1 and TRBJ1-1, with unresolved D. CDR1 is SGHRS, CDR2 YFSETQ, per germline. Trimming pared 0 bases from V and 1 base from J, leaving 10 bases between. The CDR3 is 15 residues long.

The V call is TRBV20-1, the J call TRBJ2-5; D not certain. The CDR3 runs to 14 residues. V lost 1 base and J lost 5, with 14 bases in between. Per the germline V gene, CDR1 is DFQATT and CDR2 is SNEGSKA (reference sequence). CDR3 loop: CSARAYNSLETQYF. The CDR3 region has the DNA TGCAGTGCTAGAGCTTATAATTCCCTGGAGACCCAGTACTTC.

The sample holds a few counts of this clonotype. The chain uses TRBV7-3 and TRBJ2-1; TRBD1 matches 8 bases. CDR1 and CDR2 (germline): SGHTA, FQGTGA. V was clipped by 5 bases and J by 2 bases; unmatched bases: 14. This CDR3 is built from 18 residues. In nucleotides, the CDR3 is TGTGCCAGCAGCCGTACCGGGACAGGATCAGTGGCCTACAATGAGCAGTTCTTC. Encoded protein: CASSRTGTGSVAYNEQFF. Filled out from reference TRBV7-3 and TRBJ2-1, the complete variable domain reads GAGVSQTPSNKVTEKGKYVELRCDPISGHTALYWYRQSLGQGPEFLIYFQGTGAADDSGLPNDRFFAVRPEGSVSTLKIQRTERGDSAVYLCASSRTGTGSVAYNEQFFGPGTRLTVL.

There are a few counts of this clonotype. The genes are TRBV7-2 and TRBJ2-1; TRBD2 matches at 7 bases. Losses at the gene ends were 0 bases for V and 2 bases for J; bases not matched to a gene: 4. Germline V gene data show CDR1 as SGHTA and CDR2 as FQGNSA. The CDR3 is 16 residues long. CDR3 sequence reads: CASSLAGGGAYNEQFF. The DNA of the CDR3 is TGTGCCAGCAGCTTAGCTGGCGGGGGAGCCTACAATGAGCAGTTCTTC.

The V call is TRBV15, the J call TRBJ2-3, with TRBD2 matching over 13 bases. The CDR3 has 17 amino acids. Germline values: CDR1 LNHNV, CDR2 YYDKDF (reference sequence). J lost 6 bases, V lost 5 bases, and 11 bases had no gene match. For the CDR3, the DNA is TGTGCCACCAGCGAACATGGACTAGCGGGAGTAGGGGATACGCAGTATTTT. Translated: CATSEHGLAGVGDTQYF.

The rearrangement links TRBV7-6 to TRBJ2-7; D gene unclear. Germline values: CDR1 SGHVS, CDR2 FNYEAQ. The CDR3 is 18 residues long. The ends were cut back, 0 bases at V and 3 bases at J, with 21 bases in the middle. CDR3 amino acids: CASSLASFGRNLYYEQYF. The CDR3, as DNA: TGTGCCAGCAGCTTAGCCTCATTCGGCCGGAATCTCTACTACGAGCAGTACTTC.

The table lists this clonotype with a few counts. V and J are TRBV5-1 and TRBJ1-4; a weak D match, TRBD1 (5 bases). V was cut by 3 bases and J by 6 bases, with 12 bases left in between. This CDR3 comprises 14 residues. The germline CDR1 and CDR2 sequences are SGHRS and YFSETQ. Here the CDR3 reads CASSSGRVDEKLFF. The CDR3, as DNA: TGCGCCAGCAGCTCTGGCAGGGTCGATGAAAAACTGTTTTTT.

This clonotype has a handful of counts. The V and J genes are TRBV28 and TRBJ2-1, with 9 bases lining up with TRBD1. The CDR3 loop spans 14 amino acids. V shed 7 bases, J shed 7 bases, and the junction held 8 bases outside the gene matches. Germline V gene data show CDR1 as MDHEN and CDR2 as SYDVKM. The CDR3 region is CASKPGQGRNEQFF. The CDR3 coding sequence is TGTGCCAGCAAACCGGGACAGGGTAGGAATGAGCAGTTCTTC.

This clonotype occurred a few times. The genes are TRBV7-8 and TRBJ2-7; D unresolved. Trimming pared 5 bases from V and 13 bases from J, leaving 15 bases between. The CDR3 is made up of 11 amino acids. Germline CDR1 reads SGHVS; CDR2 reads FQNEAQ. The CDR3 reads CASSQDTGRYF. CDR3 nucleotides: TGTGCCAGCAGCCAAGACACCGGTCGATACTTC.

This clonotype has only a few counts. This rearrangement joins TRBV11-2 to TRBJ2-1; 9 bases are a match to TRBD1. The germline V gene encodes CDR1 SGHAT and CDR2 FQNNGV. V was pared by 4 bases and J by 15 bases, with 7 bases of the junction left unmatched. The CDR3 is 12 residues long. The CDR3 here is CASSSPSGQGFF. CDR3 coding DNA: TGTGCCAGCAGCTCCCCCTCGGGACAGGGGTTCTTC.

There are a few counts of this clonotype. This sequence joins TRBV24-1 and TRBJ2-1, with 10 bases fitting TRBD1. The ends lost 5 bases at V and 6 bases at J; junction bases unmatched: 12. The CDR3 spans 17 residues. Germline CDR1 is KGHDR and CDR2 is SFDVKD. The CDR3 loop reads CATSAAVGQGQGNEQFF. CDR3 in DNA: TGTGCCACCAGTGCCGCCGTGGGACAGGGGCAGGGCAATGAGCAGTTCTTC.

The V call is TRBV5-4, the J call TRBJ2-7, with 12 bases lining up with TRBD2. The V segment lost 4 bases and the J segment 5 bases; nucleotides outside the gene matches: 7. The germline V gene has CDR1 SGHNT and CDR2 YYREEE (reference sequence). CDR3 length: 15 amino acids. CDR3 in amino acids: CASSVSSGREDEQYF. The CDR3 nucleotides are TGTGCCAGCAGCGTCTCTAGCGGGAGGGAGGACGAGCAGTACTTC. The full variable domain, its missing parts supplied by reference TRBV5-4 and TRBJ2-7, is ETGVTQSPTHLIKTRGQQVTLRCSSQSGHNTVSWYQQALGQGPQFIFQYYREEENGRGNFPPRFSGLQFPNYSSELNVNALELDDSALYLCASSVSSGREDEQYFGPGTRLTVT.

This rearrangement joins TRBV19 to TRBJ2-3; D is possibly TRBD1 or TRBD2 (6 bases each). The ends were cut back, 9 bases at V and 4 bases at J, with 17 bases in the middle. The CDR3 is 14 amino acids. Per the germline V gene, CDR1 is LNHDA and CDR2 is SQIVND (reference sequence). CDR3 in amino acids: CASKGGVGADTQYF. CDR3 nucleotide sequence: TGTGCCAGCAAGGGGGGAGTGGGCGCAGATACGCAGTATTTT. The variable domain in full, with the rest retrieved from reference TRBV19 and TRBJ2-3, is DGGITQSPKYLFRKEGQNVTLSCEQNLNHDAMYWYRQDPGQGLRLIYYSQIVNDFQKGDIAEGYSVSREKKESFPLTVTSAQKNPTAFYLCASKGGVGADTQYFGPGTRLTVL.

J is TRBJ2-5 and V is TRBV7-9; 7 bases fit TRBD2. The CDR3 sequence is 17 residues long. The ends lost 4 bases at V and 2 bases at J; junction bases unmatched: 13. The V gene's germline CDR1 is SEHNR and CDR2 FQNEAQ (reference sequence). Here the CDR3 DNA reads TGTGCCAGCAGCTCCCGCCGAGGAAGGACTAGACAAGAGACCCAGTACTTC. It yields the protein CASSSRRGRTRQETQYF.

This chain connects TRBV18 to TRBJ1-1, with no clear D. CDR3 size: 14 residues. CDR1 and CDR2 (germline): KGHSH, LQKENI. V was clipped by 6 bases and J by 3 bases, with 14 bases between them. This CDR3 reads CASSRRRWDTEAFF. The CDR3 DNA reads as TGTGCCAGCTCCCGACGAAGGTGGGACACTGAAGCTTTCTTT.

The CDR3 loop is CASTLPRRDEQFF. CDR3 DNA: TGTGCCAGCACCCTACCCCGGAGAGATGAGCAGTTCTTC. The rearrangement uses TRBV6-2 or TRBV6-3 and TRBJ2-1; D is undetermined. The CDR3 sequence is 13 residues long. CDR1 is MNHEY and CDR2 is SVGEGT in the germline V gene. The ends were cut back, 7 bases at V and 8 bases at J, with 15 bases in the middle.

Only a few counts were recorded for this clonotype. V gene TRBV18 combines with J gene TRBJ1-6, with D possibly TRBD1 on 6 matching bases. The germline V gene has CDR1 KGHSH and CDR2 LQKENI. The CDR3 contains 14 residues. V was clipped by 5 bases and J by 6 bases, with 11 bases between them. The DNA for the CDR3 is TGTGCCAGCTCAAGAGGACAGCCTAATTCACCCCTCCACTTT. Amino acid sequence: CASSRGQPNSPLHF.